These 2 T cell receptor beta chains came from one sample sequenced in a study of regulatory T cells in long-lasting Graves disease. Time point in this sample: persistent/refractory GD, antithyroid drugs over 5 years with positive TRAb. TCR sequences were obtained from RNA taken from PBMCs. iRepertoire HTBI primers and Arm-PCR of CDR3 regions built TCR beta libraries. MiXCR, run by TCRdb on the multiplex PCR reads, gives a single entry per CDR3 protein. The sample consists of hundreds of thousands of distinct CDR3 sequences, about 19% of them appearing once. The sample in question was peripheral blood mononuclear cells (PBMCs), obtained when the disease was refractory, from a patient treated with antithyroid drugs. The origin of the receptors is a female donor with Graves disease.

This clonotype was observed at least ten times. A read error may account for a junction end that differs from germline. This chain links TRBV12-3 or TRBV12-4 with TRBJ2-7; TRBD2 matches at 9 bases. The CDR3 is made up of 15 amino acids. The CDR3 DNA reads TGTGCCAGCAGCTTAGGTAGCGGGGGACCCTACGAGCAGTACTTC. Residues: CASSLGSGGPYEQYF.

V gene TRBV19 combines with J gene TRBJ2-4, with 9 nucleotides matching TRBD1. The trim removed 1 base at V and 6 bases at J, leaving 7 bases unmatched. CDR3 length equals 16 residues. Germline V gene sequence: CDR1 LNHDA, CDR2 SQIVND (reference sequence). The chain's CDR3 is CASSIAIGTGRNIQYF. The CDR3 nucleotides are TGTGCCAGTAGTATAGCGATCGGGACAGGGAGAAACATTCAGTACTTC.